This T cell receptor beta chain was sequenced during a study of tumor and adjacent non-tumor tissue in lung cancer. No cell sorting was done before RNA was extracted from the tissue. Newly diagnosed lung cancer patients had thoracic surgery in China, August–late 2014, without prior chemotherapy. Germline V gene data show CDR1 as DFQATT and CDR2 as SNEGSKA (reference sequence). The CDR3 covers 15 residues. The library came from three nested PCR rounds adapted from ARM-PCR protocols. MiXCR, applied by TCRdb to the multiplex PCR reads, yields one record per CDR3 protein. This table holds 69,000 or so distinct CDR3 sequences, 73% found once. As concerns this clonotype: The junction departs from germline at one end; a sequencing error may be responsible.

V gene TRBV20-1 combines with J gene TRBJ2-5; no definite D call. The origin of this receptor is a man aged 60 to 75 with non-small cell lung cancer. Sequencing was done on a sample of lung tumor tissue. The CDR3 reads CSARSGARHQETQYF. CDR3 in DNA: TGCAGTGCTAGATCCGGCGCAAGGCACCAAGAGACCCAGTATTTC.